The sequence of this TCR beta chain was determined in a study of blood T cell repertoires in COVID-19. V was trimmed by 3 bases and J by 6 bases, leaving 24 bases between them. The V gene's germline CDR1 is SGDLS and CDR2 YYNGEE. The CDR3 consists of 17 residues. Sequencing was performed with immunoSEQ multiplex PCR; in TCRdb, only in-frame clones are kept and a portion is missing. Of some 430,000 clones in the sample, 90% were seen once. Those who participated ranged in age from roughly 18 to 89 years and resided in around 22 US areas. Assignment of participants to cohorts was predicated upon participant-reported clinical history.

The chain uses TRBV9 and TRBJ1-2; D is possibly TRBD1 (6 bases). Sequencing was carried out using PBMCs or T cells enriched from blood (not recorded which). The clonotype comes from a man aged 18 to 29 who had recovered from COVID-19. Written as DNA, the CDR3 is TGTGCCAGCAGCGACGCCTGGGGGGGGGCGACGGGACATGGCTACACCTTC. Translation gives CASSDAWGGATGHGYTF.